Sequencing of this TCR beta chain was carried out in a study of cytomegalovirus exposure and HLA in healthy donors. Donors counted as nominally healthy when sampled, yet unrecorded immune exposures were likely. Primers for the PCR totalled 60 Vbeta and 13 Jbeta. The protocol was immunoSEQ multiplex PCR, while the TCRdb copy is restricted to in-frame clones and leaves out a portion. Of about 100,000 clones in the sample, roughly 82% were seen once. The CDR3 contains 16 residues. CDR1 is SGHRS, CDR2 YFSETQ, per germline. Trimming at V came to 4 bases and at J to 5 bases, leaving 10 bases not matched to a gene.

The origin of this receptor is a man under 40 in good health and CMV-seropositive. The J gene is TRBJ2-1, the V gene TRBV5-1, with 9 bases aligning to TRBD2. The sequenced sample was PBMCs. CDR3 loop: CASSTRLSGGNNEQFF. The CDR3, as DNA: TGCGCCAGCAGCACCCGACTGAGCGGGGGGAACAATGAGCAGTTCTTC.